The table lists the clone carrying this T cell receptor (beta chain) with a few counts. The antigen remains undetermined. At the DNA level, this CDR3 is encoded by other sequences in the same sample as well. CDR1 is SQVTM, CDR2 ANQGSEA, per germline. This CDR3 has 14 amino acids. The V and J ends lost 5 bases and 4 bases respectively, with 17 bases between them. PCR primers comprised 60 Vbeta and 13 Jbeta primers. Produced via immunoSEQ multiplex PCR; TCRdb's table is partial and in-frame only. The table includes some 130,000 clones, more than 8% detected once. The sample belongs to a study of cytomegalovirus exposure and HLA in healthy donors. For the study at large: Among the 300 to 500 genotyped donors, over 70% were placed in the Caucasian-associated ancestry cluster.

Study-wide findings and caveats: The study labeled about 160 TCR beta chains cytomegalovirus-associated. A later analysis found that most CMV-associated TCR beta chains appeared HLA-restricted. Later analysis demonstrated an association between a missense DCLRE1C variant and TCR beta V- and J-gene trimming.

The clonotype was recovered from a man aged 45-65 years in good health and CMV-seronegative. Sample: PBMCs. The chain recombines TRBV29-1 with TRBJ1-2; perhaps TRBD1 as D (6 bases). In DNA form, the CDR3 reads TGCAGCGTTTACCTCAGGGGCAGGAGCTATGGCTACACCTTC. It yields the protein CSVYLRGRSYGYTF. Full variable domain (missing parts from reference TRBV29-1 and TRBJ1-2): SAVISQKPSRDICQRGTSLTIQCQVDSQVTMMFWYRQQPGQSLTLIATANQGSEATYESGFVIDKFPISRPNLTFSTLTVSNMSPEDSSIYLCSVYLRGRSYGYTFGSGTRLTVV.